The next 14 T cell receptor beta chains were all read from a single sample in a study of OX40 agonist ivuxolimab in advanced cancers. Libraries were prepared by immunoSEQ multiplex PCR; TCRdb keeps only in-frame clonotypes and omits some of them. The table includes around 140,000 clones, over 75% detected once. Sequenced here: CD4+ or CD8+ T cells sorted from blood, sampled in a trial of the OX40 agonist ivuxolimab. All receptors derive from an adult with an advanced solid tumor such as melanoma, head and neck, liver or kidney cancer.

With respect to this clone: Additional DNA sequences in this sample encode the identical CDR3. The chain couples TRBV7-9 to TRBJ1-1; D may be TRBD1 (5 bases). V shed 3 bases and J shed 1 base, with 9 bases lying between them. CDR1 and CDR2 (germline): SEHNR, FQNEAQ (reference sequence). The CDR3 consists of 14 residues. The CDR3 region has the DNA TGTGCCAGCAGCTTGGGACGTGGGAACACTGAAGCTTTCTTT. Translated, it gives CASSLGRGNTEAFF.

The gene calls are TRBV7-3 and TRBJ1-2; no definite D call. Trimming took 2 bases from V and 1 from J, leaving 5 bases between them. Germline V gene data show CDR1 as SGHTA and CDR2 as FQGTGA. The length of the CDR3 is 13 residues. CDR3 DNA sequence: TGTGCCAGCAGCTTACTGAATAACTATGGCTACACCTTC. Its protein product is CASSLLNNYGYTF.

The chain combines TRBV5-4 with TRBJ2-5, with a tentative D call TRBD1 (5 bases). The length of the CDR3 is 16 residues. The V gene's germline CDR1 is SGHNT and CDR2 YYREEE (reference sequence). V was cut by 4 bases and J by 11 bases, with 27 bases left in between. Here the CDR3 DNA reads TGTGCCAGCAGCGCATCTAGGGGCAACAGACTCTATGAGCAGTACTTC. Its protein product is CASSASRGNRLYEQYF.

This clone was seen once. The chain combines TRBV6-1 with TRBJ1-1, with D unresolved. This CDR3 contains 15 residues. V lost 2 bases, J lost 1 base, and 11 bases lay in between. Germline V gives CDR1 MNHNS, CDR2 SASEGT. CDR3 sequence: CASSETTVANTEAFF. The CDR3 DNA reads TGTGCCAGCAGTGAAACCACGGTTGCGAACACTGAAGCTTTCTTT.

J is TRBJ1-4 and V is TRBV19, with TRBD1 identical over 7 bases. V shed 3 bases, J shed 3 bases, and the junction held 13 bases outside the gene matches. Germline values: CDR1 LNHDA, CDR2 SQIVND (reference sequence). The CDR3 has 18 amino acids. The CDR3 is CASSMGAGQPQSNEKLFF. The CDR3 coding sequence is TGTGCCAGTAGTATGGGGGCGGGACAGCCGCAATCTAATGAAAAACTGTTTTTT.

This chain connects TRBV29-1 to TRBJ1-1; perhaps TRBD1 as D (5 bases). V was trimmed by 3 bases and J by 4 bases, leaving 15 bases between them. The CDR3 contains 14 residues. In germline, CDR1 is SQVTM, CDR2 ANQGSEA. The CDR3 protein is CSVERETAGTEAFF. CDR3 sequence (DNA): TGCAGCGTTGAGAGGGAGACAGCGGGCACTGAAGCTTTCTTT. Combining the CDR3 with reference TRBV29-1 and TRBJ1-1 gives the whole variable domain SAVISQKPSRDICQRGTSLTIQCQVDSQVTMMFWYRQQPGQSLTLIATANQGSEATYESGFVIDKFPISRPNLTFSTLTVSNMSPEDSSIYLCSVERETAGTEAFFGQGTRLTVV.

CDR3 sequence: CASGRDGAYNEQFF. The DNA of the CDR3 is TGTGCCAGCGGAAGGGATGGGGCCTACAATGAGCAGTTCTTC. V is TRBV19 and J is TRBJ2-1; D not resolved. Germline V gives CDR1 LNHDA, CDR2 SQIVND (reference sequence). The CDR3 is 14 residues long. V shed 9 bases and J shed 2 bases, with 14 bases lying between them.

This clone was observed a single time. J is TRBJ2-2 and V is TRBV10-3, with 8 bases aligning to TRBD1. CDR3 length: 15 amino acids. Germline lookup yields CDR1 ENHRY and CDR2 SYGVKD. Trimming at V came to 6 bases and at J to 5 bases, leaving 8 bases not matched to a gene. The CDR3 DNA sequence: TGTGCCATCAGGTCCGGGACAGGCTTAACCGGGGAGCTGTTTTTT. Its translation: CAIRSGTGLTGELFF.

This chain uses TRBV19 with TRBJ1-5, with D hard to call. The CDR3 totals 15 residues. Germline CDR1 is LNHDA and CDR2 is SQIVND (reference sequence). The V end lost 3 bases, the J end lost 3 bases, and 12 bases lay between the germline ends. The CDR3 coding sequence is TGTGCCAGTAGTATGGGGTCGGCGTACAATCAGCCCCAGCATTTT. This sequence encodes CASSMGSAYNQPQHF. Combining the CDR3 with reference TRBV19 and TRBJ1-5 gives the whole variable domain DGGITQSPKYLFRKEGQNVTLSCEQNLNHDAMYWYRQDPGQGLRLIYYSQIVNDFQKGDIAEGYSVSREKKESFPLTVTSAQKNPTAFYLCASSMGSAYNQPQHFGDGTRLSIL.

This clone was detected a few times. The V and J genes are TRBV28 and TRBJ1-2, with a possible D match to TRBD1 (6 bases). The length of the CDR3 is 13 residues. V was cut by 6 bases and J by 7 bases, with 15 bases left in between. In germline, CDR1 is MDHEN, CDR2 SYDVKM. The CDR3 is CASRSTDRLGYTF. DNA for the CDR3: TGTGCCAGCAGATCAACCGACAGGCTTGGCTACACCTTC.

The V call is TRBV7-2, the J call TRBJ2-7; 7 nucleotides match TRBD1. Germline lookup yields CDR1 SGHTA and CDR2 FQGNSA. This CDR3 is 15 amino acids long. V was pared by 0 bases and J by 4 bases, with 6 bases of the junction left unmatched. The CDR3 coding sequence is TGTGCCAGCAGCTTAGCCCCCTCGACAGGGTACGAGCAGTACTTC. Protein product: CASSLAPSTGYEQYF.

The chain recombines TRBV9 with TRBJ1-2, with 8 positions matching TRBD1. CDR1 is SGDLS, CDR2 YYNGEE, per germline. The CDR3 totals 16 residues. J lost 5 bases, V lost 0 bases, and 9 bases had no gene match. For the CDR3, the DNA is TGTGCCAGCAGCGTAGTCGACAGGGGTTCAGGGTATGGCTACACCTTC. Its protein product is CASSVVDRGSGYGYTF.

The gene calls are TRBV29-1 and TRBJ1-2; TRBD1 is a possible D gene (5 bases). The CDR3 has 13 residues. The V gene's germline CDR1 is SQVTM and CDR2 ANQGSEA. V lost 7 bases and J lost 4, with 16 bases in between. The CDR3 reads CSAGHLRSYGYTF. CDR3 DNA sequence: TGCAGCGCCGGACACCTCCGGAGCTATGGCTACACCTTC.

The chain employs TRBV28 and TRBJ1-1, with no clear D. Germline V gene sequence: CDR1 MDHEN, CDR2 SYDVKM. Trimming took off 5 bases at V and 5 bases at J, with 15 bases between the two ends. The CDR3 sequence is 14 residues long. The CDR3 bases are TGTGCCAGCAGTCCCCGGGCCCCAAGAACTGAAGCTTTCTTT. Translating it yields CASSPRAPRTEAFF. Full variable domain (rest looked up from reference TRBV28 and TRBJ1-1): DVKVTQSSRYLVKRTGEKVFLECVQDMDHENMFWYRQDPGLGLRLIYFSYDVKMKEKGDIPEGYSVSREKKERFSLILESASTNQTSMYLCASSPRAPRTEAFFGQGTRLTVV.